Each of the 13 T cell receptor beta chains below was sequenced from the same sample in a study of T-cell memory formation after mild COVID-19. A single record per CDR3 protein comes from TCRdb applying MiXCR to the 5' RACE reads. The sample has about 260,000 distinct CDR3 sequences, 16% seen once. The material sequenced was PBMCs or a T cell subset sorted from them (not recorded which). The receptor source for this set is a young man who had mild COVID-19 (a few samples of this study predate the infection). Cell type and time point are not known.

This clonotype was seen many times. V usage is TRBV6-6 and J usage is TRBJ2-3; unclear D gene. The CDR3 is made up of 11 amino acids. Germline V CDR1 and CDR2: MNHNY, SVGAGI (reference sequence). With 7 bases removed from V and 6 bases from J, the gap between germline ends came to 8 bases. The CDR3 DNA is TGTGCCAGCACTAAACTGGATACGCAGTATTTT. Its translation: CASTKLDTQYF.

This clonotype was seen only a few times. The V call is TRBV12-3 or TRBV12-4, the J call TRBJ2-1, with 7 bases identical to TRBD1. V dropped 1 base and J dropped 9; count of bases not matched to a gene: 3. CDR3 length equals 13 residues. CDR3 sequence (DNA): TGTGCCAGCAGTTTAGAGACAGGGACTGAGCAGTTCTTC. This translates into CASSLETGTEQFF.

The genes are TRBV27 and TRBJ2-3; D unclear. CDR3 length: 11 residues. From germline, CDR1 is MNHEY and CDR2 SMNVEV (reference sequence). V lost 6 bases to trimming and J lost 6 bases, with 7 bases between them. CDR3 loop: CASRKGDTQYF. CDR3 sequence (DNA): TGTGCCAGCAGGAAAGGCGATACGCAGTATTTT.

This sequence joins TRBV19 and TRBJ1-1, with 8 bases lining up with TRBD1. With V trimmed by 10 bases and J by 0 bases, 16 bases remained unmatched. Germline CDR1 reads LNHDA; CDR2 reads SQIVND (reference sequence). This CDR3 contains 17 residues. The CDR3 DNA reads TGTGCCACTACAAGGAGGTCAGGGGGCCTCATGAACACTGAAGCTTTCTTT. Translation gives CATTRRSGGLMNTEAFF.

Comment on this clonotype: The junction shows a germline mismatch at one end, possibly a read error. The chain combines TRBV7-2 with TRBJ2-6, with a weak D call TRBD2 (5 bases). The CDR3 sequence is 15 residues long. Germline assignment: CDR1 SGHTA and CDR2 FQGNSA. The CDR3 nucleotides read TGTGCCAGCAGCCTTAGCGTCTCTGGGACCAACGTCCTGACTTTC. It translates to CASSLSVSGTNVLTF.

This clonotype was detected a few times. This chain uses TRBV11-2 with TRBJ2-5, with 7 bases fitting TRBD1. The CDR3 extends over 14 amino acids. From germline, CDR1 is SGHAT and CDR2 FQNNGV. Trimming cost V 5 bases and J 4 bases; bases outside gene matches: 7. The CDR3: CASSRGQASETQYF. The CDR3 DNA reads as TGTGCCAGCAGCCGTGGACAGGCCTCAGAGACCCAGTACTTC.

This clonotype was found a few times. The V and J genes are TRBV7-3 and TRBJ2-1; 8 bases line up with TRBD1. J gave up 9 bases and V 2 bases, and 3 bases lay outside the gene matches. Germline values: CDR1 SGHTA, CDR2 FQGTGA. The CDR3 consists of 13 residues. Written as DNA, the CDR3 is TGTGCCAGCAGCTTAGCAGGGGGCGTTGAGCAGTTCTTC. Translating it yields CASSLAGGVEQFF.

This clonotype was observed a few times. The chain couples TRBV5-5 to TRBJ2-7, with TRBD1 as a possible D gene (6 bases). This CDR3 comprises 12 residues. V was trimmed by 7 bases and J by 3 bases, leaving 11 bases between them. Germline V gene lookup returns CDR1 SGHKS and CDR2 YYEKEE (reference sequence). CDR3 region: CASEGRGYEQYF. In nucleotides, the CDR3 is TGTGCCAGCGAGGGCAGGGGCTACGAGCAGTACTTC.

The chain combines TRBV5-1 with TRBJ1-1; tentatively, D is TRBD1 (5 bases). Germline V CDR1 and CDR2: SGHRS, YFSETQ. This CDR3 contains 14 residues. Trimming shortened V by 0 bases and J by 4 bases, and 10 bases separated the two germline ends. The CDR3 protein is CASSLGAGRTEAFF. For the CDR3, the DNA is TGCGCCAGCAGCTTGGGTGCGGGACGCACTGAAGCTTTCTTT.

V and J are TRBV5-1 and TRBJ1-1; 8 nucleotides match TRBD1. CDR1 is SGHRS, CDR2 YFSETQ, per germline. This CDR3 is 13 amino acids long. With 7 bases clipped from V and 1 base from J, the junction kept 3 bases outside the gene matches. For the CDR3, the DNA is TGCGCCAGCGGGGACAGGCCGAACACTGAAGCTTTCTTT. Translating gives CASGDRPNTEAFF.

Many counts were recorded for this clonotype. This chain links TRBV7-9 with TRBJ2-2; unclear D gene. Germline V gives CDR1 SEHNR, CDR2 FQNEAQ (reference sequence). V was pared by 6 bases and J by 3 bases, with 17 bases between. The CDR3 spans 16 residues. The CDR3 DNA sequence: TGTGCCAGCAGGAAAAACCGAGACGGCGACACCGGGGAGCTGTTTTTT. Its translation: CASRKNRDGDTGELFF.

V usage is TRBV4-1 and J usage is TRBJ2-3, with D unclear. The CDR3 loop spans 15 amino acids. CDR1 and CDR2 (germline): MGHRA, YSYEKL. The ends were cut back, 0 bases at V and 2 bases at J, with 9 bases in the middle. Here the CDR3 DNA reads TGCGCCAGCAGCCAAGAATTGGCGTACACAGATACGCAGTATTTT. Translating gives CASSQELAYTDTQYF.

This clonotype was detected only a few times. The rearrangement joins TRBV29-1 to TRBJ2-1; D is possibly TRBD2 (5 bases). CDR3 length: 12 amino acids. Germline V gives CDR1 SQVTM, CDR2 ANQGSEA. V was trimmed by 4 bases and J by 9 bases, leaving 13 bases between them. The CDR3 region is CSVVGVRGEQFF. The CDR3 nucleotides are TGCAGCGTTGTGGGAGTTCGCGGTGAGCAGTTCTTC.